This TCR beta chain was found in a study of OX40 agonist ivuxolimab in advanced cancers. Overall study context: The study treated patients with ivuxolimab, an agonistic anti-OX40 (CD134) antibody. Prior checkpoint blockade (anti-PD-1, anti-PD-L1 or anti-CTLA-4) was permitted; about 40% had it. Study-level findings and limits: Low clonal expansion, among the lowest seen, marked partial responders at 0.1-3.0 mg/kg.

Germline loops: CDR1 SNHLY, CDR2 FYNNEI. Trimming took 6 bases from V and 3 from J; bases not matched to a gene: 12. The CDR3 length is 16 residues. This clone has more than one count but fewer than ten. Its cognate antigen is unknown. Assay: immunoSEQ multiplex PCR; the TCRdb copy retains only in-frame clones and omits some. The sample has around 84,000 clones, approximately 84% seen once. The source is an adult with an advanced solid tumor such as melanoma, head and neck, liver or kidney cancer. The chain carries TRBV2 and TRBJ2-7, with 9 bases aligning to TRBD2. Sequencing was performed on CD4+ or CD8+ T cells sorted from blood, taken in a trial of the OX40 agonist ivuxolimab. The CDR3 protein is CASRKNSGSSDYEQYF. In nucleotides, the CDR3 is TGTGCCAGCAGAAAGAATAGCGGGAGCTCAGACTACGAGCAGTACTTC.